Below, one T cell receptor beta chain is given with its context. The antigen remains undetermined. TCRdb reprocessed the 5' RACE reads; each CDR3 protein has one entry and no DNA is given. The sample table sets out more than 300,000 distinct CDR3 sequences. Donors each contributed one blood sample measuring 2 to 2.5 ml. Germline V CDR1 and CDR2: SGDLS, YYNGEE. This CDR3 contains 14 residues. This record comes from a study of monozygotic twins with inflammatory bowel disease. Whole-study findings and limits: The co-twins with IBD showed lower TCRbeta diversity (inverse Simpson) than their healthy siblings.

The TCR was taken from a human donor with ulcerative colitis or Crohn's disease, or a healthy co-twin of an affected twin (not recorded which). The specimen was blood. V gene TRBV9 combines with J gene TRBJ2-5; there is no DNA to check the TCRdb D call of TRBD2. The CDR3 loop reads CASIPSGNQETQYF.